Following are 15 T cell receptor beta chains from one sample sequenced in a study of metastatic and nonmetastatic thyroid tumors (TCRdb year 2020). The protocol used for the library was PCR. The run used an Illumina HiSeq 4000. Through fastp at Q25 and MiXCR, TCRdb rebuilt clones from the public reads, retaining in-frame beta chains. The sample profile shows over 35,000 clones; around 16% of them were found once. The top ten constitute around 9.9% of the sample. No patient had received any treatment before thyroid surgery. Material: tumor tissue. The receptors derive from a female donor with papillary thyroid cancer or a benign thyroid nodule (not recorded which). Some clones in this sample may be carry-over from other donors' samples.

In the case of this clone: This may be a read error, as it is one base from a much larger clone. This chain links TRBV7-3 with TRBJ2-3; D uncertain. The CDR3 length is 16 residues. Trimming removed 5 bases from V and 3 bases from J, with 18 bases in between. The germline V gene encodes CDR1 SGHTA and CDR2 FQGTGA. The CDR3 protein is CASSPISDPSTDTQYF. CDR3 in DNA: TGTGCCAGCAGCCCAATCAGTGACCCATCGACAGATACGCAGTATTTT.

In regard to this clone: The junction does not match germline at one end; this may be a read error. This chain joins TRBV14 and TRBJ2-3; TRBD2 aligns across 9 bases. The CDR3 is made up of 14 amino acids. From germline, CDR1 is SGHDN and CDR2 FVKESK. CDR3 in DNA: TGTGCCATCAGCCTTAGCGGGGGCACAGATACGCATTATTTT. Residues: CAISLSGGTDTHYF.

In regard to this clone: A much bigger clone sits one base away, suggesting this may be a read error. CDR3 sequence reads: CASSVGGVGGVDTQYF. DNA of the CDR3: TGTGCCAGCAGCGTAGGCGGTGTGGGAGGGGTAGATACGCAGTATTTT. V gene TRBV9 combines with J gene TRBJ2-3, with 7 bases that match TRBD2. The germline gives CDR1 SGDLS, CDR2 YYNGEE. Unmatched junction bases numbered 9, after V lost 0 bases and J lost 5 bases. This CDR3 is built from 16 residues.

This clone has at least ten counts. In DNA, the CDR3 is TGTGCCATCGTTCGGCGTGGCACAGATACGCAGTATTTT. Translated: CAIVRRGTDTQYF. The chain uses TRBV12-3 or TRBV12-4 and TRBJ2-3, with D hard to call. Trimming removed 10 bases at V and 1 base at J, with 12 bases between. CDR3 size: 13 residues.

This clone was detected ten times or more. J is TRBJ1-1 and V is TRBV27, with D unresolved. The V end was cut by 0 bases, the J end by 0 bases, with 8 bases between. The CDR3 loop spans 15 amino acids. Germline V lookup: CDR1 MNHEY, CDR2 SMNVEV (reference sequence). CDR3 amino acids: CASSLSASMNTEAFF. The CDR3 nucleotides read TGTGCCAGCAGTTTATCCGCCAGTATGAACACTGAAGCTTTCTTT.

This clone was detected ten times or more. This rearrangement joins TRBV18 to TRBJ2-3; 10 nucleotides match TRBD2. Losses at the gene ends were 0 bases for V and 3 bases for J; bases not matched to a gene: 3. Germline loops: CDR1 KGHSH, CDR2 LQKENI. The CDR3 extends over 16 amino acids. Here the CDR3 DNA reads TGTGCCAGCTCACCACCTAGCGGGAGGTATACAGATACGCAGTATTTT. This gives the protein CASSPPSGRYTDTQYF.

The chain joins TRBV4-1 to TRBJ2-1; 10 bases match TRBD2. Germline loops: CDR1 MGHRA, CDR2 YSYEKL. The CDR3 has 15 residues. Trimming removed 0 bases from V and 7 bases from J; junction bases left unmatched: 3. The CDR3, as DNA: TGCGCCAGCAGCCAAGACCCAGCGGGAGGGAATGAGCAGTTCTTC. It codes for CASSQDPAGGNEQFF.

In the case of this clone: This may stem from a read error, because a much larger clone lies one nucleotide away. This CDR3 is also generated by other DNA sequences in the sample. This chain links TRBV5-1 with TRBJ2-3; perhaps D is TRBD1 or TRBD2 (6 bases each). V was cut by 6 bases and J by 8 bases, with 22 bases left in between. The CDR3 has 15 residues. From germline, CDR1 is SGHRS and CDR2 YFSETQ. CDR3 residues: CASTRAGSGGGTQYF. Written as DNA, the CDR3 is TGCGCCAGCACCCGTGCCGGTTCCGGAGGGGGTACGCAGTATTTT.

CDR3 bases: TGCAGTGCTAGAGTCGGGCCGAACACCATATATTTT. Its translation: CSARVGPNTIYF. This rearrangement joins TRBV20-1 to TRBJ1-3; the D is unclear. The CDR3 length is 12 residues. Looked up from germline, CDR1 is DFQATT and CDR2 is SNEGSKA (reference sequence). Trimming stripped 1 base from V and 7 bases from J, with 8 bases between.

This clone was detected many times. The rearrangement links TRBV5-1 to TRBJ1-1; possibly TRBD1 for D (5 bases). In germline, CDR1 is SGHRS, CDR2 YFSETQ. CDR3 length: 13 residues. V lost 5 bases and J lost 2, with 10 bases in between. The CDR3 loop reads CASRLGGNTEAFF. For the CDR3, the DNA is TGCGCCAGCAGACTTGGGGGAAACACTGAAGCTTTCTTT.

This clone was seen ten or more times. Other nucleotide sequences from this sample produce the same CDR3. The CDR3 is CASSPDRTQPQHF. In DNA, the CDR3 is TGTGCCAGCTCACCAGACAGAACTCAGCCCCAGCATTTT. The gene calls are TRBV18 and TRBJ1-5, with TRBD1 as a possible D gene (5 bases). V was cut by 2 bases and J by 6 bases, with 8 bases left in between. Germline CDR1 KGHSH, CDR2 LQKENI. There are 13 residues in the CDR3.

This clone was recorded at least ten times. The chain recombines TRBV7-6 with TRBJ2-5; D unresolved. The CDR3 has 16 amino acids. Trimming removed 1 base from V and 6 bases from J, with 18 bases in between. Germline assignment: CDR1 SGHVS and CDR2 FNYEAQ. CDR3 nucleotides: TGTGCCAGCAGCTTAGTTTCGGGCGGCCCTACCAAGACCCAGTACTTC. Its protein is CASSLVSGGPTKTQYF.

This clone was counted many times. The CDR3 loop reads CATSDFRGETQYF. Written as DNA, the CDR3 is TGTGCCACCAGTGATTTCAGGGGAGAGACCCAGTACTTC. V and J are TRBV24-1 and TRBJ2-5, with D tentatively TRBD1 (6 bases). Per the germline V gene, CDR1 is KGHDR and CDR2 is SFDVKD. CDR3 length: 13 amino acids. V was shortened by 1 base and J by 4 bases, with 6 bases between the two germline ends.

There are many counts of this clone. This chain links TRBV28 with TRBJ1-4; weak D call: TRBD1 (5 bases). In germline, CDR1 is MDHEN, CDR2 SYDVKM. Trimming took off 3 bases at V and 7 bases at J, with 9 bases between the two ends. The CDR3 runs 13 residues. The CDR3 region is CASSFWGVEKLFF. The CDR3 coding sequence is TGTGCCAGCAGTTTCTGGGGGGTTGAAAAACTGTTTTTT.

This clone was counted between two and nine times. A single base separates this from a much larger clone, so it may be a read error. The rearrangement joins TRBV10-2 to TRBJ2-2; D is uncertain. The V end lost 3 bases, the J end lost 5 bases, and 7 bases lay between the germline ends. The CDR3 extends over 13 amino acids. CDR1 and CDR2 (germline): WSHSY, SAAADI. CDR3 sequence: CASSDRMTGELFF. CDR3 nucleotide sequence: TGCGCCAGCAGTGACCGGATGACCGGGGAGCTGTTTTTT.